Below, 25 T cell receptor delta chains from the same sample are listed, as sequenced in a study of Vδ1+ human thymocytes (dated by TCRdb to about 2018). The sequencing machine was an Illumina MiSeq. RNA extraction was carried out with the RNeasy mini kit, and reverse transcription was then done using Superscript III. Multiplex PCR was used to generate CDR3 amplicons, with pooled V-gene forward primers and a constant-region reverse primer carrying Illumina adaptor overhangs. Clones were re-identified by TCRdb from the public reads with CATT, and rows with the same DNA were merged. Present in this sample are roughly 25,000 delta-chain clones, about 29% of which were seen just once. Clones ranked in the top ten supply around 1.4% of the sample. These receptors lack a known antigen. Broader findings and caveats from the paper: Unlike the oligoclonal repertoires in peripheral blood, the thymic TRG and TRD repertoires appeared highly polyclonal, with Gaussian CDR3 length distributions.

Sequenced sample: Vdelta1+ gamma-delta thymocytes from the thymus. The sample's cell subset or site, from its label and the paper: FACS-sorted CD3+ TCRalphabeta- TCRVdelta1+ TCRVdelta2- thymocytes. The receptors originated from a boy under three years old who had congenital heart surgery.

The table lists this clone with a few counts. The chain employs TRDV1 and TRDJ1; 7 bases agree with TRDD3. The CDR3 length is 18 residues. Germline trimming cut 4 bases from V and 1 base from J; bases unmatched to any gene: 15. Germline lookup yields CDR1 TSWWSYY and CDR2 QGS. CDR3 sequence (DNA): TGTGCTCTTGGGGGACGACATTCCTGGGGGCTCCTCACCGATAAACTCATCTTT. It specifies CALGGRHSWGLLTDKLIF.

A note on this clone: One end of the junction varies from germline; a read error may be responsible. This chain joins TRDV1 and TRDJ1, with TRDD2 matching over 9 bases. This CDR3 has 23 amino acids. Germline CDR1 reads TSWWSYY; CDR2 reads QGS. The CDR3 reads CALGPSPPSYVSDTMAYTDELIF. In DNA form, the CDR3 reads TGTGCTCTTGGGCCGTCGCCGCCTTCCTACGTTTCGGATACTATGGCCTACACCGATGAACTCATCTTT.

In regard to this clone: Distinct nucleotide sequences in the sample also encode this CDR3. V gene TRDV1 combines with J gene TRDJ1, with TRDD3 identical over 9 bases. The length of the CDR3 is 19 residues. The germline V gene encodes CDR1 TSWWSYY and CDR2 QGS. With V trimmed by 3 bases and J by 7 bases, 21 bases remained unmatched. CDR3 region: CALGDPSLRGGYRGRKLIF. CDR3 in DNA: TGTGCTCTTGGGGACCCTTCCTTGCGCGGGGGATACAGAGGTCGTAAACTCATCTTT.

The sample holds a few counts of this clone. The rearrangement joins TRDV1 to TRDJ1; D gene uncertain. CDR3 length: 16 amino acids. Germline V gene sequence: CDR1 TSWWSYY, CDR2 QGS. The V and J ends lost 3 bases and 5 bases respectively, with 19 bases between them. CDR3 residues: CALGDKMVRNGDKLIF. As DNA, the CDR3 is TGTGCTCTTGGGGATAAAATGGTCCGTAACGGGGATAAACTCATCTTT.

The V gene is TRDV1, the J gene TRDJ1; a possible D gene is TRDD3 (6 bases). The CDR3 loop spans 21 amino acids. The V end was cut by 2 bases, the J end by 0 bases, with 28 bases between. Germline lookup yields CDR1 TSWWSYY and CDR2 QGS. The CDR3 DNA follows: TGTGCTCTTGGGGAATCCATGCTTGGGAGATACGAGGGTCCGTACACCGATAAACTCATCTTT. Encoded protein: CALGESMLGRYEGPYTDKLIF.

Points on this clone: A much larger clone differs from this one at a single base, so this may be a read error. The V and J genes are TRDV2 and TRDJ1; maybe TRDD3 (5 bases). CDR3 length: 16 residues. Germline V gives CDR1 GEAIGNYY, CDR2 EKD. V gave up 6 bases and J gave up 0 bases, with 19 bases separating them. CDR3 in DNA: TGTGCCTGTCACGAAGATACAACGGTTTACACCGATAAACTCATCTTT. Its translation: CACHEDTTVYTDKLIF.

The chain has TRDV1 and TRDJ1; TRDD3 matches 13 bases. The trim removed 6 bases at V and 3 bases at J, leaving 25 bases unmatched. Germline V gene lookup returns CDR1 TSWWSYY and CDR2 QGS. The CDR3 is made up of 22 amino acids. The CDR3 region is CALGPEDPFDVLGDTRSDKLIF. The DNA of the CDR3 is TGTGCTCTTGGACCCGAAGATCCATTCGACGTACTGGGGGATACGCGATCCGATAAACTCATCTTT.

V is TRDV1 and J is TRDJ1, with 8 bases that match TRDD3. Germline V CDR1 and CDR2: TSWWSYY, QGS. With V trimmed by 1 base and J by 1 base, 20 bases remained unmatched. The CDR3 has 21 amino acids. The DNA for the CDR3 is TGTGCTCTTGGGGAACCCCCGTTCCCCCCCTTACTGGGGGGCACCACCGATAAACTCATCTTT. Its translation is CALGEPPFPPLLGGTTDKLIF.

The J gene is TRDJ1, the V gene TRDV1; TRDD3 agrees at 7 bases. Germline V gives CDR1 TSWWSYY, CDR2 QGS. CDR3 length: 17 amino acids. Trimming at V came to 1 base and at J to 3 bases, leaving 11 bases not matched to a gene. The CDR3 sequence: CALGERYKDTPADKLIF. The CDR3 DNA follows: TGTGCTCTTGGGGAACGCTACAAGGATACGCCCGCCGATAAACTCATCTTT.

This clone has just a few counts. The junction differs from germline at one of its ends, possibly a read error. The chain recombines TRDV1 with TRDJ1, with 9 bases matching TRDD3. Per the germline V gene, CDR1 is TSWWSYY and CDR2 is QGS. The CDR3 has 19 amino acids. The chain's CDR3 is CALRDHFLRGIHSTDKLIF. The CDR3 DNA sequence: TGTGCTCTTAGGGACCACTTCCTTCGGGGGATACATAGCACCGATAAACTCATCTTT.

The rearrangement uses TRDV1 and TRDJ1; 9 nucleotides line up with TRDD3. The length of the CDR3 is 20 residues. J lost 0 bases, V lost 0 bases, and 14 bases had no gene match. The germline CDR1 and CDR2 sequences are TSWWSYY and QGS. This CDR3 reads CALGELSYGGIPHYTDKLIF. The DNA for the CDR3 is TGTGCTCTTGGGGAACTTTCCTACGGGGGGATACCGCACTACACCGATAAACTCATCTTT.

V and J are TRDV1 and TRDJ1; tentatively, D is TRDD3 (6 bases). CDR1 TSWWSYY and CDR2 QGS come from the germline V gene. The CDR3 sequence is 19 residues long. Deletions cut 3 bases from V and 0 bases from J, with 23 bases between. CDR3 sequence reads: CALGENPFSGEPHTDKLIF. CDR3 coding DNA: TGTGCTCTTGGGGAGAATCCCTTTTCTGGGGAACCGCACACCGATAAACTCATCTTT.

The rearrangement joins TRDV1 to TRDJ1; 8 positions agree with TRDD3. The germline CDR1 and CDR2 sequences are TSWWSYY and QGS. CDR3 length equals 20 residues. V was pared by 5 bases and J by 0 bases, with 20 bases of the junction left unmatched. The CDR3: CALGIPEVTGGPTDTDKLIF. The CDR3 DNA sequence: TGTGCTCTTGGGATCCCTGAGGTGACTGGGGGCCCAACCGACACCGATAAACTCATCTTT.

This clone was seen only a few times. Other DNA sequences from this sample encode an identical CDR3 as well. The rearrangement links TRDV1 to TRDJ1; D is unresolved. The CDR3 is 18 residues long. Deletions cut 0 bases from V and 0 bases from J, with 17 bases between. The germline V gene has CDR1 TSWWSYY and CDR2 QGS. CDR3 in amino acids: CALGELVGGRAYTDKLIF. The CDR3, as DNA: TGTGCTCTTGGGGAACTAGTCGGTGGGAGGGCGTACACCGATAAACTCATCTTT.

The chain employs TRDV1 and TRDJ1; D is undetermined. From germline, CDR1 is TSWWSYY and CDR2 QGS. This CDR3 contains 15 residues. Trimming cost V 5 bases and J 3 bases, with 16 bases left between them. The CDR3 DNA is TGTGCTCTTGGGACTCCAGCCGTCCGAGCCGATAAACTCATCTTT. Encoded protein: CALGTPAVRADKLIF.

About this clone itself: A far larger clone differs by one base, so this is likely a read error. The chain carries TRDV2 and TRDJ1; 9 positions match TRDD3. Unmatched junction bases numbered 7, after V lost 0 bases and J lost 0 bases. Per the germline V gene, CDR1 is GEAIGNYY and CDR2 is EKD. The CDR3 spans 17 residues. CDR3 amino acids: CACDTATGGTHTDKLIF. The DNA of the CDR3 is TGTGCCTGTGACACCGCTACTGGGGGAACGCACACCGATAAACTCATCTTT.

This clone is judged medium-sized. Other DNA sequences in the same sample also yield this CDR3. The V gene is TRDV1, the J gene TRDJ1, with D uncertain. The CDR3 spans 17 residues. The ends were cut back, 2 bases at V and 0 bases at J, with 16 bases in the middle. The germline V gene encodes CDR1 TSWWSYY and CDR2 QGS. CDR3 nucleotide sequence: TGTGCTCTTGGGGAAGGGCTTTCCGGACTTTACACCGATAAACTCATCTTT. Protein sequence: CALGEGLSGLYTDKLIF.

This chain uses TRDV1 with TRDJ1; D remains ambiguous. With 4 bases removed from V and 9 bases from J, the gap between germline ends came to 18 bases. The CDR3 sequence is 14 residues long. CDR1 is TSWWSYY and CDR2 is QGS in the germline V gene. As DNA, the CDR3 is TGTGCTCTTGGGGCATTCTACGCTTCAGATCAACTCATCTTT. This codes for CALGAFYASDQLIF.

A remark on this clone: Germline is not matched at one junction end, which may reflect a read error. The same CDR3 is also encoded by other DNA sequences in this sample. This chain links TRDV1 with TRDJ1, with TRDD3 identical over 11 bases. The germline V gene encodes CDR1 TSWWSYY and CDR2 QGS. This CDR3 contains 19 residues. The CDR3 DNA is TGTGCACTTGGGGTCCGCCCCTCGTTGTGGGGGATACGTACCGATAAACTCATCTTT. This gives the protein CALGVRPSLWGIRTDKLIF.

Note on this clone: This may come from a read error, since a much larger clone is one base off. Other nucleotide sequences from this sample produce the same CDR3. This chain joins TRDV1 and TRDJ1, with D perhaps TRDD3 (6 bases). Deletions cut 3 bases from V and 4 bases from J, with 33 bases between. Germline loops: CDR1 TSWWSYY, CDR2 QGS. This CDR3 comprises 21 residues. As DNA, the CDR3 is TGTGCTCTTGGGGACCAAGTCTGGGGAACTAGCAATTTCGTAGGCGGCGATAAACTCATCTTT. Its protein product is CALGDQVWGTSNFVGGDKLIF.

The table lists this clone with many counts. The chain uses TRDV1 and TRDJ1; either TRDD2 or TRDD3 may supply D (6 bases each). The V gene's germline CDR1 is TSWWSYY and CDR2 QGS. Trimming shortened V by 0 bases and J by 1 base, and 27 bases separated the two germline ends. The CDR3 has 21 residues. The CDR3 coding sequence is TGTGCTCTTGGGGAACTCAATCCTTCCGACTCTCTCCTGGGGTTCACCGATAAACTCATCTTT. As protein: CALGELNPSDSLLGFTDKLIF.

This clone has only a few counts. V usage is TRDV1 and J usage is TRDJ1, with 12 bases matching TRDD3. V was clipped by 7 bases and J by 1 base; unmatched bases: 10. The germline gives CDR1 TSWWSYY, CDR2 QGS. The CDR3 runs to 17 residues. Here the CDR3 DNA reads TGTGCTCTTGCGGGCGGCTGGGGGATACGCGGCACCGATAAACTCATCTTT. It encodes CALAGGWGIRGTDKLIF.

In the case of this clone: In the same sample, other DNA sequences code for this CDR3. V usage is TRDV1 and J usage is TRDJ1, with TRDD2 identical over 8 bases. The CDR3 has 18 amino acids. With V trimmed by 1 base and J by 8 bases, 18 bases remained unmatched. The germline CDR1 and CDR2 sequences are TSWWSYY and QGS. CDR3 in DNA: TGTGCTCTTGGGGAACGGGCCTTCCTAAGGGTAGACTTTCTCAAACTCATCTTT. Residues: CALGERAFLRVDFLKLIF.

Of note for this clone: It may be a read error: a sequence one base away is much more abundant. The V gene is TRDV1, the J gene TRDJ1, with 9 bases aligning to TRDD2. CDR3 length: 20 residues. J lost 3 bases, V lost 2 bases, and 19 bases had no gene match. CDR1 and CDR2 (germline): TSWWSYY, QGS. CDR3 protein: CALGENLPTDWLLYPDKLIF. In DNA form, the CDR3 reads TGTGCTCTTGGGGAAAACCTTCCTACGGACTGGTTACTGTACCCCGATAAACTCATCTTT.

On this clone: This may arise from a read error, as a much more abundant clone is one base away. The chain is built from TRDV1 and TRDJ1; 7 bases map to TRDD2. There are 24 residues in the CDR3. The V and J ends lost 3 bases and 0 bases, in that order; junction bases with no gene match: 31. Germline V gene lookup returns CDR1 TSWWSYY and CDR2 QGS. CDR3 region: CALGDPPGGPSFADKRGYTDKLIF. The CDR3 DNA is TGTGCTCTTGGGGATCCTCCAGGCGGGCCTTCCTTTGCCGATAAACGAGGGTACACCGATAAACTCATCTTT.